This T cell receptor (beta chain) was identified in a study of regulatory T cells in long-lasting Graves disease. With iRepertoire HTBI primers and Arm-PCR of CDR3 regions, TCR beta libraries were built. TCRdb ran MiXCR on the multiplex PCR reads and lists one entry per CDR3 protein. The sample consists of under 250,000 distinct CDR3 sequences, just over 20% of them appearing once. The V end lost 2 bases, the J end lost 1 base, and 6 bases lay between the germline ends. The CDR3 loop spans 14 amino acids. Germline assignment: CDR1 KGHDR and CDR2 SFDVKD. There are many counts of this clonotype. Time point indicated: newly diagnosed GD, antithyroid drugs for less than 3 months. Preparation of the TCR library used RNA extracted from PBMCs.

The TCR sequence derives from a female donor with Graves disease. The chain carries TRBV24-1 and TRBJ2-3; D ambiguous. Material: peripheral blood mononuclear cells (PBMCs), obtained at new diagnosis, from a patient treated with antithyroid drugs. In nucleotides, the CDR3 is TGTGCCACCAGTGATTATCAGGGCACAGATACGCAGTATTTT. Protein product: CATSDYQGTDTQYF.